This T cell receptor beta chain was documented in a study of PD-L1 blockade in urothelial cancer. About the research overall: Blood was tested 3 weeks (second dose) and 6 weeks into treatment.

Using immunoSEQ multiplex PCR, the repertoire was profiled, and TCRdb retains in-frame clones only, with some absent. In the table there are 35,000 to 50,000 clones, 70% to 90% of which are singletons. Trimming removed 2 bases from V and 3 bases from J; junction bases left unmatched: 6. The length of the CDR3 is 15 residues. Germline lookup yields CDR1 SGHRS and CDR2 YFSETQ. The J gene is TRBJ2-7, the V gene TRBV5-1, with TRBD1 identical over 9 bases. This sample comprised PBMCs, obtained around atezolizumab (anti-PD-L1) treatment. The sequence was obtained from a woman aged 55 to 70 with urothelial cancer. The CDR3: CASSLGDRDSYEQYF. The CDR3 DNA reads TGCGCCAGCAGCTTAGGGGACAGGGATAGCTACGAGCAGTACTTC.